This is a list of T cell receptor beta chains from one sample in a study of blood T cells in healthy people across ages. TCRdb reprocessed the 5' RACE reads with MiXCR, giving one entry per CDR3 protein. The sample records 650,000 to 900,000 distinct CDR3 sequences, 55% to 65% being singletons. The sequencing sample was made of blood. The receptors here all came from a man between 25 and 39 years old in good health. The CDR3 runs from the conserved cysteine through the conserved F or W. A D gene is named only where the DNA matches it firmly. Not every row has a clone size; where given, it reads once, few, many or a size class.

v_gene	d_gene	abundance	j_gene	CDR3nt	CDR3aa
TRBV7-2	TRBD1	once	TRBJ1-6	TGTGCCAGCAGCTTCGACAGGGATGCTTCACCCCTCCACTTT	CASSFDRDASPLHF
TRBV20-1	TRBD1	few	TRBJ2-5	TGCAGTGCTAGATGGGACAGGGCGGAGACCCAGTACTTC	CSARWDRAETQYF
TRBV20-1	TRBD2	.	TRBJ2-1	TGCAGTGCTAGGTCGCTCAGCGGGGGGGCGAATGAGCAGTTCTTC	CSARSLSGGANEQFF
TRBV12-3/TRBV12-4	.	.	TRBJ2-1	TGTGCCAGCAGCTCATCCCCACAGTTGGAGCAGTTCTTC	CASSSSPQLEQFF
TRBV20-1	TRBD2	.	TRBJ2-1	TGCAGTGCTAGAGATCTGCGGGGGGGACTTTGGAATGAGCAGTTCTTC	CSARDLRGGLWNEQFF
TRBV6-2/TRBV6-3	TRBD2	few	TRBJ2-1	TGTGCCAGCAGCCCGAGCGGGGGGGCGTCGTATGAGCAGTTCTTC	CASSPSGGASYEQFF
TRBV12-3/TRBV12-4	.	.	TRBJ2-5	TGTGCCAGCAGTTTAATGCGGGGTCGGCTAGATGAGACCCAGTACTTC	CASSLMRGRLDETQYF
TRBV2	TRBD2	once	TRBJ2-7	TGTGCCAGCAGTGTACCAAGGACTAGCGGTTTCTCCTACGAGCAGTACTTC	CASSVPRTSGFSYEQYF
TRBV6-5	.	.	TRBJ1-1	TGTGCCAGCAGGAACGAGGAGCCAGGAAGCACTGAAGCTTTCTTT	CASRNEEPGSTEAFF
TRBV5-1	.	.	TRBJ2-3	TGCGCCAGCAGCTTGATCCTGCCCCCGGATACGCAGTATTTT	CASSLILPPDTQYF
TRBV6-5	.	.	TRBJ2-4	TGTGCCAGCAGAGAATGGAGGCAGGGGGGTCCTACGGAGTACTTC	CASREWRQGGPTEYF
TRBV10-3	.	.	TRBJ2-6	TGTGCCATCAGTGAACTCAAGGGGGGGTCCCCCTCTGGGGCCAACGTCCTGACTTTC	CAISELKGGSPSGANVLTF
TRBV28	.	.	TRBJ2-7	TGTGCCAGCAGTGAGTTTTCCTACGAGCAGTACTTC	CASSEFSYEQYF
TRBV7-2	.	.	TRBJ2-1	TGTGCCAGCAGCCGGGCTGGGGGGCCGACTGATGAGCAGTTCTTC	CASSRAGGPTDEQFF
TRBV29-1	.	few	TRBJ2-1	TGCAGCGTTGAAGACCGCCCGCGGGAGCAGTTCTTC	CSVEDRPREQFF
TRBV6-2/TRBV6-3	TRBD1	.	TRBJ2-5	TGTGCCAGCAGTTACGTTGGGACAGAGCAAGAGGCCCAGTACTTC	CASSYVGTEQEAQYF
TRBV6-5	.	few	TRBJ1-2	TGTGCCAGCAGCCTTGAACAGGGTTTCTATGGCTACACCTTC	CASSLEQGFYGYTF
TRBV6-1	.	.	TRBJ2-5	TGTGCCAGCAGTGGCCCGGGGAGGAGGACCCAGTACTTC	CASSGPGRRTQYF